The sequence of this T cell receptor (beta chain) was determined in a study of identical twins. TCRdb analysed the 5' RACE reads with MiXCR anew, one entry per CDR3 protein. The sample contains more than 350,000 distinct CDR3 sequences, approximately 9.1% of which appear only once. The receptor was derived from a woman in her forties or fifties in good health. Sequencing was done on a sample of naive T cells sorted from blood.

In DNA form, the CDR3 reads TGTGCCAGCAGCACTTTAAAGGGAAAGCACACCGGGGAGCTGTTTTTT. This codes for CASSTLKGKHTGELFF. The chain has TRBV11-2 and TRBJ2-2; D not resolved. The V and J ends lost 5 bases and 3 bases respectively, with 16 bases between them. The CDR3 extends over 16 amino acids. Germline CDR1 SGHAT, CDR2 FQNNGV.